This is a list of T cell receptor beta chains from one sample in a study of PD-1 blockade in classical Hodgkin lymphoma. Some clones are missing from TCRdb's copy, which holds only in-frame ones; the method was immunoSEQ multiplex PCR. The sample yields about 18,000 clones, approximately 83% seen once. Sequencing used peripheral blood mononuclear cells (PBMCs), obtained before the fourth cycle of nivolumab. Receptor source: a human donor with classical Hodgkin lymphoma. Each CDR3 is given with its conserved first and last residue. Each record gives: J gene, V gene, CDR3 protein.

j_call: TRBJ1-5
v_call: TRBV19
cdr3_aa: CASRGTGSSNQPQHF

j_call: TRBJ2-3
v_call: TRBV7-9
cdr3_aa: CASSLEALGTDTQYF

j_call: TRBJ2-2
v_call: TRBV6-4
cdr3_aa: CASSLIPTSGGAPGELFF

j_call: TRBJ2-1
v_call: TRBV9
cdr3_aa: CASRGGTGGRNEQFF

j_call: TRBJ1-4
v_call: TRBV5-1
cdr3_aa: CASSYSGTGREKLFF

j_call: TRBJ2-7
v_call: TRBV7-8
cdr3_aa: CASSLMGQSSYEQYF

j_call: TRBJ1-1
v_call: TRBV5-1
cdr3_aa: CASNSGQGFTEAFF

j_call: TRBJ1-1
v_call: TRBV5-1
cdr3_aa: CASRLQGPNTEAFF

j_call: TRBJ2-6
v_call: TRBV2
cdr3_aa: CASRGLTVGGANVLTF

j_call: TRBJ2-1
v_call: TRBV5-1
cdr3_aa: CASSLEWTGLGNEQFF

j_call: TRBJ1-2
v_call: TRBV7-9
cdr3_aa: CASSLRGDYGYTF

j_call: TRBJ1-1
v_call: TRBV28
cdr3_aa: CASSSGTVNTEAFF

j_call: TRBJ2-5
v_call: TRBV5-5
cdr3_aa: CASTDQVGSQETQYF

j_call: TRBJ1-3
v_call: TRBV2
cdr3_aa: CASRGSASGNTIYF

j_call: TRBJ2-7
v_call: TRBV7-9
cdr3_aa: CASSLTYEQYF

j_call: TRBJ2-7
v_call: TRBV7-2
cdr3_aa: CASSSGGKRPEQYF

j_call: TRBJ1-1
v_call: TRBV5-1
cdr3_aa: CASSLEAGEGTEAFF

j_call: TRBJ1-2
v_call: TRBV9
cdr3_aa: CASSPGHLMGGYTF

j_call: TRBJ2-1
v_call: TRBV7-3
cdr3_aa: CASSQRFGNEQFF

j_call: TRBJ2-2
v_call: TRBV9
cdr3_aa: CASSVDPGELFF

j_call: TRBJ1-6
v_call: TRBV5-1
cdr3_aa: CASSLETGSPLHF

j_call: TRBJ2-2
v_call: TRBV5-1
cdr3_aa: CASSLQGGLNQYGELFF

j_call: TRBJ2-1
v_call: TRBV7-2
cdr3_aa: CASSSADRVPYNEQFF

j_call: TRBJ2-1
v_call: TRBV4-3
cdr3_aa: CASSQVAGSGNEQFF

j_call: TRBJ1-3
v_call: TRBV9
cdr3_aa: CASSVEGTGVGNTIYF

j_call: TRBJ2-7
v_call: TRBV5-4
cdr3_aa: CASSFGDREGEQYF

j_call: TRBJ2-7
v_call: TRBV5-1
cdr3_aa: CASSTDTTPYEQYF